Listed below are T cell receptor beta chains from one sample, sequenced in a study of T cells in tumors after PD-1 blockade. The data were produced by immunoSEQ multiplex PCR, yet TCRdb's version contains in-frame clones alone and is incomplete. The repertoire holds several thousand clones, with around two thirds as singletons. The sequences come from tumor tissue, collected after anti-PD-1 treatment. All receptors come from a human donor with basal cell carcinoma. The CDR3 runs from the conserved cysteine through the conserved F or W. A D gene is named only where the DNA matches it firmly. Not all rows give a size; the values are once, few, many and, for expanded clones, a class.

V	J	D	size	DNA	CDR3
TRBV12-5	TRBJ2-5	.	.	TGTGCTAGTGGGGGGACATCCGGGGAGACCCAGTACTTC	CASGGTSGETQYF
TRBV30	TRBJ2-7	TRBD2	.	TGTGCCTGGAGTGTGGGTAGCGGGAGACCGCAGTACTTC	CAWSVGSGRPQYF
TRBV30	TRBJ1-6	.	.	TGTGCCTGGAGTGTGACGAGGCATAATTCACCCCTCCACTTT	CAWSVTRHNSPLHF
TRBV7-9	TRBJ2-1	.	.	TGTGCCAGCAGCTTGGTGACAGACTACTACAATGAGCAGTTCTTC	CASSLVTDYYNEQFF
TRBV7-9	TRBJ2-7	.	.	TGTGCCAGCAGAAGTGACAGATACGAGCAGTACTTC	CASRSDRYEQYF
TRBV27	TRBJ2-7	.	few	TGTGCCAGCAGTTTAGCACAGTCCTACGAGCAGTACTTC	CASSLAQSYEQYF
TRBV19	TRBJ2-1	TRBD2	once	TGTGCCAGTAGTAAATTCGGCGGGGGCTCCTACAATGAGCAGTTCTTC	CASSKFGGGSYNEQFF
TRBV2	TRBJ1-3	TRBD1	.	TGTGCCAGCAGTTCCCCAGGGGGACCTGGAAACACCATATATTTT	CASSSPGGPGNTIYF
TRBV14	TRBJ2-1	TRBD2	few	TGTGCCAGCAGCGCCCGGCGAGCGGGAAGCTCCTACAATGAGCAGTTCTTC	CASSARRAGSSYNEQFF
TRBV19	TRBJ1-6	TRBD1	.	TGTGCCAGTAGTATAGTCGGACAGGGTCATTCACCCCTCCACTTT	CASSIVGQGHSPLHF
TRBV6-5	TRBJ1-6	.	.	TGTGCCAGCAGTTCCGACAGGCGGAGGTCACCCCTCCACTTT	CASSSDRRRSPLHF
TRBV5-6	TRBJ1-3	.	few	TGTGCCAGCAGCTGGGGGACCGGCGGACGCTCTGGAAACACCATATATTTT	CASSWGTGGRSGNTIYF
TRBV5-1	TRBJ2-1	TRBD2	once	TGCGCCAGCAGCTCGAGACTAGCGGGAGTTGAGCAGTTCTTC	CASSSRLAGVEQFF
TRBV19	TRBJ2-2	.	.	TGTGCCAGTAACAACAGGGCCGAGAACACCGGGGAGCTGTTTTTT	CASNNRAENTGELFF
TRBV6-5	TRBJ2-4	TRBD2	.	TGTGCCAGCAGTTTAAAGGGAGGGGAAAACATTCAGTACTTC	CASSLKGGENIQYF
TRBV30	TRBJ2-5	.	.	TGTGCCTGGAGTATATTAGTAGGTGAGACCCAGTACTTC	CAWSILVGETQYF
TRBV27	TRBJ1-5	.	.	TGTGCCAGCAGTTTATTGGCAGGGCCCCAGCCCCAGCATTTT	CASSLLAGPQPQHF
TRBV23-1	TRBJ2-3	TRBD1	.	TGCGCCAGCACCCGGGACAGGGTAACAGATACGCAGTATTTT	CASTRDRVTDTQYF
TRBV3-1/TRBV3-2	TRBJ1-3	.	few	TGTGCCAGCAGCCAAGGTCCGGGGACCATATATTTT	CASSQGPGTIYF
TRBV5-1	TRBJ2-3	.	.	TGCGCCAGCAGCTTGACAGGGACCGATACGCAGTATTTT	CASSLTGTDTQYF
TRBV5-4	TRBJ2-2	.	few	TGTGCCAGCAGCGACCGAGGAACCGGGGAGCTGTTTTTT	CASSDRGTGELFF
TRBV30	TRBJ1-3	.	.	TGTGCCTGGAGTGTACTTCGTCGTGGGGATGGAAACACCATATATTTT	CAWSVLRRGDGNTIYF
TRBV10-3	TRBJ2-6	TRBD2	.	TGTGCCATCAGTGAGGGGCTAGCGGGTACCTCTGGGGCCAACGTCCTGACTTTC	CAISEGLAGTSGANVLTF
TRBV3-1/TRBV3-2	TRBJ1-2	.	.	TGTGCCAGCAGCCAAGAGGGGTCCTATGGCTACACCTTC	CASSQEGSYGYTF
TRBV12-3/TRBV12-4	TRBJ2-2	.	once	TGTGCCGGCCGGCAGGGAATTTTCGGGGAGCTGTTTTTT	CAGRQGIFGELFF
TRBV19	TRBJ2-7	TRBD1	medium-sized	TGTGCCAGTAGTTTGGGACAGGGTATCCCCTTAGGAGGCTACGAGCAGTACTTC	CASSLGQGIPLGGYEQYF
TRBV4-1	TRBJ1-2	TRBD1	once	TGCGCCAGCAGTCTTAATACAGGGGACGATGGCTACACCTTC	CASSLNTGDDGYTF
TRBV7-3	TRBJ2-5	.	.	TGTGCCAGCAGCTTCGGCAGCCAAGAGACCCAGTACTTC	CASSFGSQETQYF
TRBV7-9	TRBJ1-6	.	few	TGTGCCAGCAGCTTAGTTGCCCAGGAGGGCTCACCCCTCCACTTT	CASSLVAQEGSPLHF
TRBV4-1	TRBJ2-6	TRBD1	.	TGCGCCAGCAGCCAGGACAGGGGAGTATCTGGGGCCAACGTCCTGACTTTC	CASSQDRGVSGANVLTF
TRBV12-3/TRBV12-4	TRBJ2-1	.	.	TGTGCCAGCAGTTTATTCGATGAGCAGTTCTTC	CASSLFDEQFF
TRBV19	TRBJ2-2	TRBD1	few	TGTGCCAGTAACTACAGGGGGCGGACCGGGGAGCTGTTTTTT	CASNYRGRTGELFF
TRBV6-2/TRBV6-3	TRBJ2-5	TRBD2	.	TGTGCCAGCAGTTACTCACTAGCGGTACAAGAGACCCAGTACTTC	CASSYSLAVQETQYF
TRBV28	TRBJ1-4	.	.	TGTGCCAGCAATACCCAGTCAGGGTTTGAAAAACTGTTTTTT	CASNTQSGFEKLFF
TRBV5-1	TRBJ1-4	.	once	TGCGCCAGCAGCTTGACAGGGATAACTAATGAAAAACTGTTTTTT	CASSLTGITNEKLFF
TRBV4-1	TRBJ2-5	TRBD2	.	TGCGCCAGCAGCCACGACAGGAGCGGGGGTACCCAGTACTTC	CASSHDRSGGTQYF
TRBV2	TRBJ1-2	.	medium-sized	TGTGCCAGCAGTTCCGGGGGAACTGTCTATGGCTACACCTTC	CASSSGGTVYGYTF
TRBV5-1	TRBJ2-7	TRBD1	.	TGCGCCAGCGCCAAAGGCCAGGGGGCTTACGAGCAGTACTTC	CASAKGQGAYEQYF
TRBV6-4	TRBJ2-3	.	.	TGTGCCAGCAACGGACCCACCACAGATACGCAGTATTTT	CASNGPTTDTQYF
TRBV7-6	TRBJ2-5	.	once	TGTGCCAGCAGCCAGACGGGGCGAGAGACCCAGTACTTC	CASSQTGRETQYF
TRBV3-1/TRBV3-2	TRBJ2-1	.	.	TGTGCCAGCAGCCTAGTGGTAGGTCGTGACTTGCGGAACAATGAGCAGTTCTTC	CASSLVVGRDLRNNEQFF
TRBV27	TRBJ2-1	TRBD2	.	TGTGCCGGCGGACGGGGACTAGCGGGGATACACAAGTTCTTC	CAGGRGLAGIHKFF
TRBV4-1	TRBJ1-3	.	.	TGCGCCAGCAGCCAGTACGTTTCGGGTGGAAACACCATATATTTT	CASSQYVSGGNTIYF
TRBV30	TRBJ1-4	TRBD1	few	TGTGCCTGGAGTACCACAGGGGCGTCAGGTGAAAAACTGTTTTTT	CAWSTTGASGEKLFF
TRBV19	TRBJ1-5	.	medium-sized	TGTGCCAGTAGTATTAGAGGAAGCAATCAGCCCCAGCATTTT	CASSIRGSNQPQHF
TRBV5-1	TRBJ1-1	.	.	TGCGCCAGCAGCTTGGAAACCTTCAAGCGTAGTACTGAAGCTTTCTTT	CASSLETFKRSTEAFF
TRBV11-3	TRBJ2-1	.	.	TGTGCCAGCAGCTTAGCCTTTGGGAGCAATGAGCAGTTCTTC	CASSLAFGSNEQFF
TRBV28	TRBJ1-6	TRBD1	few	TGTGCCAGCAGTTTACGGGACAGGGTGTCGTCACCCCTCCACTTT	CASSLRDRVSSPLHF
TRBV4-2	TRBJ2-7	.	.	TGTGCCAGCAGCCAAGAACCCTACGAGCAGTACTTC	CASSQEPYEQYF
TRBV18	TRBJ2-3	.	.	TGTGCCAGCTCACCACCCGCCACGAGCGGAGATACGCAGTATTTT	CASSPPATSGDTQYF
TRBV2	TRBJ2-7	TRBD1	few	TGTGCCAGCAGTGTCTCATCCCACTGGGACAGGGGGAACTACGAGCAGTACTTC	CASSVSSHWDRGNYEQYF
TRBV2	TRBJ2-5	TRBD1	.	TGTGCCAGCAGTGAAGCGCGGGGGACAGGGGGCGAAGAGACCCAGTACTTC	CASSEARGTGGEETQYF
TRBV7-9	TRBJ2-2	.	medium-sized	TGTGCCAGCAGTCCGAATCAAGTGACCAGTACCGGGGAGCTGTTTTTT	CASSPNQVTSTGELFF
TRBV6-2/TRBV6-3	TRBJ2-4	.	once	TGTGCCAGCAGTTACGAATCAATGAACATTCAGTACTTC	CASSYESMNIQYF
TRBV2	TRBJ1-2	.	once	TGTGCCAGCAGTGACGACAGACCAGGCTATGGCTACACCTTC	CASSDDRPGYGYTF